This TCR beta chain came from a study of blood T cell dynamics during melanoma immunotherapy. As for the study in general: Patients with metastatic melanoma got pembrolizumab or nivolumab-ipilimumab as first-line care.

Germline V gene data show CDR1 as SGHAT and CDR2 as FQNNGV. V lost 5 bases and J lost 2; bases outside the gene matches: 11. The CDR3 runs to 16 residues. Noted time point: pre-treatment baseline. The table lists this clone with a count of one. Sequencing used immunoSEQ multiplex PCR; TCRdb keeps in-frame clones, though not all of them. The sample includes thousands of clones, roughly 84% of them seen just once. The V call is TRBV11-2, the J call TRBJ1-2, with 7 bases fitting TRBD1. This material consisted of blood, taken from a patient treated with checkpoint blockade. The receptor was derived from a human donor with melanoma. Some clones in this sample may be carry-over from other donors' samples. Here the CDR3 reads CASSPIRQGGNYGYTF. CDR3 DNA: TGTGCCAGCAGCCCTATCCGACAGGGCGGCAACTATGGCTACACCTTC.